Reported below is one T cell receptor (beta chain). The data were obtained in a study of blood T cell repertoires in COVID-19. Study overall: PBMCs, B-cell-depleted T cells, or T cells were the source of the cDNA or gDNA that made up the material.

Measured with immunoSEQ multiplex PCR; TCRdb has only the in-frame clones, and not every one. The sample contains about 180,000 clones, over 75% of which appear only once. There are 12 residues in the CDR3. The ends lost 5 bases at V and 9 bases at J; junction bases unmatched: 4. This clonotype was sampled from a woman in her 40s with acute COVID-19. Material for sequencing was PBMCs or T cells enriched from blood (not recorded which). J is TRBJ1-2 and V is TRBV12-3 or TRBV12-4, with 9 bases lining up with TRBD1. The CDR3 DNA is TGTGCCAGCAGTATGGGACAGGGCAGCTACACCTTC. Its protein is CASSMGQGSYTF.